The 6 T cell receptor beta chains below all came from one sample that was sequenced in a study of blood T cell repertoires in COVID-19 (dated by TCRdb to about 2020). Libraries were constructed by the immunoSEQ multiplex PCR assay. The table comes from immuneACCESS by way of TCRdb, which keeps in-frame sequences with V and J called. Part of the clones is missing from these tables; in studies checked, under half for an unresolved V gene and the rest for unknown reasons. Within this sample are roughly 200,000 clones, with roughly 89% of them counted one time only. The leading ten clones occupy around 7% of the sample. The sample consisted of peripheral blood. The origin of the receptors is a man aged 40-55 years with acute or convalescent COVID-19.

The sample holds one count of this clone. The chain recombines TRBV6-2 or TRBV6-3 with TRBJ2-3, with a possible D match to TRBD2 (5 bases). The germline CDR1 and CDR2 sequences are MNHEY and SVGEGT. The CDR3 runs to 14 residues. Trimming took 2 bases from V and 1 from J, leaving 7 bases between them. CDR3 in DNA: TGTGCCAGCAGTTACAACGGGGGCACAGATACGCAGTATTTT. Its translation: CASSYNGGTDTQYF.

This rearrangement joins TRBV12-3 or TRBV12-4 to TRBJ2-1; D gene unclear. The CDR3 is 12 amino acids. The ends were cut back, 8 bases at V and 4 bases at J, with 9 bases in the middle. The CDR3 region is CASGLSYNEQFF. The CDR3 DNA reads as TGTGCCAGCGGGCTGTCGTACAATGAGCAGTTCTTC.

The chain combines TRBV27 with TRBJ2-3; 7 bases map to TRBD1. Unmatched junction bases numbered 10, after V lost 5 bases and J lost 14 bases. The length of the CDR3 is 12 residues. Germline V gives CDR1 MNHEY, CDR2 SMNVEV (reference sequence). Here the CDR3 DNA reads TGTGCCAGCAGTCCCACCGGCACAGGGGTGTATTTT. This gives the protein CASSPTGTGVYF.

The V gene is TRBV12-3 or TRBV12-4, the J gene TRBJ2-7, with D possibly being TRBD2 (5 bases). Deletions cut 5 bases from V and 3 bases from J, with 11 bases between. The CDR3 extends over 13 amino acids. The CDR3 DNA reads as TGTGCCAGCAGTAGAAACGGGGTCTACGAGCAGTACTTC. Residues: CASSRNGVYEQYF.

This chain connects TRBV6-5 to TRBJ2-3, with 9 bases fitting TRBD1. Germline trimming cut 6 bases from V and 3 bases from J; bases unmatched to any gene: 4. CDR3 length: 14 residues. Germline CDR1 MNHEY, CDR2 SVGAGI. The DNA of the CDR3 is TGTGCCAGCAGGTGGGGACAGGGAACAGATACGCAGTATTTT. It translates to CASRWGQGTDTQYF.

The genes are TRBV30 and TRBJ2-3, with a weak D call TRBD2 (5 bases). Deletions cut 0 bases from V and 5 bases from J, with 12 bases between. The germline CDR1 and CDR2 sequences are GTSNPN and SVGIG (reference sequence). This CDR3 is built from 14 residues. The CDR3 DNA follows: TGTGCCTGGAGTGTAAACGCGGGCCTAGATACGCAGTATTTT. It codes for CAWSVNAGLDTQYF.